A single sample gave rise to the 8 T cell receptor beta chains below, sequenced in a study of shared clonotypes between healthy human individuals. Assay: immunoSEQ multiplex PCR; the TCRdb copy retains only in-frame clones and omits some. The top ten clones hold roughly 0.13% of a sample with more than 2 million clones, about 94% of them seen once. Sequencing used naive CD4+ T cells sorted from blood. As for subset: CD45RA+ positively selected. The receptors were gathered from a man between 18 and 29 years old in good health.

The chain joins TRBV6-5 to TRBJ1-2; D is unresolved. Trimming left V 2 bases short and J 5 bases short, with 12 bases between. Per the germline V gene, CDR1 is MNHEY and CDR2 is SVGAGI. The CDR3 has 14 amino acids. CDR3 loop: CASSYRPSGYGYTF. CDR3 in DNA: TGTGCCAGCAGTTACCGACCCTCCGGGTATGGCTACACCTTC.

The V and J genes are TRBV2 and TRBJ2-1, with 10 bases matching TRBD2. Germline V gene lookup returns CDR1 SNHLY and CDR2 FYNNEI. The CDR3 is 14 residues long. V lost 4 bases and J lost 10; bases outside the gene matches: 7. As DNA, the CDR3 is TGTGCCAGCAGTGCAGCGGGGGGGCCACAGGAGCAGTTCTTC. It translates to CASSAAGGPQEQFF.

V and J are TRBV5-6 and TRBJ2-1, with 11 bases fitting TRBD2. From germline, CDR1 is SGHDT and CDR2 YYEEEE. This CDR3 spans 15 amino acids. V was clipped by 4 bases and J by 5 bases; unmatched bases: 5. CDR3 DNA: TGTGCCAGCAGCGGGGGACTAGCGGACGACAATGAGCAGTTCTTC. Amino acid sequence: CASSGGLADDNEQFF.

CDR3 DNA sequence: TGTGCCAGCAGTCGGCAGGACCGCTACGAGCAGTACTTC. Its translation: CASSRQDRYEQYF. This sequence joins TRBV27 and TRBJ2-7; D gene unclear. Germline V gene data show CDR1 as MNHEY and CDR2 as SMNVEV (reference sequence). The CDR3 is 13 amino acids. Trimming cost V 5 bases and J 3 bases, with 11 bases left between them.

The CDR3 sequence: CASSSGRDMNTEAFF. CDR3 nucleotide sequence: TGTGCCAGCAGCTCCGGGAGGGACATGAACACTGAAGCTTTCTTT. This chain uses TRBV5-8 with TRBJ1-1; D perhaps matches TRBD1 (6 bases). The CDR3 sequence is 15 residues long. Trimming pared 3 bases from V and 0 bases from J, leaving 12 bases between. CDR1 is SGHTS and CDR2 is YDEGEE in the germline V gene. The full variable domain, its missing parts supplied by reference TRBV5-8 and TRBJ1-1, is EAGVTQSPTHLIKTRGQQATLRCSPISGHTSVYWYQQALGLGLQFLLWYDEGEERNRGNFPPRFSGRQFPNYSSELNVNALELEDSALYLCASSSGRDMNTEAFFGQGTRLTVV.

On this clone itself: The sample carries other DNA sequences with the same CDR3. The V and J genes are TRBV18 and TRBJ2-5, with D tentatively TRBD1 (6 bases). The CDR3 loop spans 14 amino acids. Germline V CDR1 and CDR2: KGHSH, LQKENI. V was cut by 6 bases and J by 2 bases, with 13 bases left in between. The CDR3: CASSLTGSQETQYF. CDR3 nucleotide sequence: TGTGCCAGCTCCCTAACAGGGAGTCAAGAGACCCAGTACTTC.

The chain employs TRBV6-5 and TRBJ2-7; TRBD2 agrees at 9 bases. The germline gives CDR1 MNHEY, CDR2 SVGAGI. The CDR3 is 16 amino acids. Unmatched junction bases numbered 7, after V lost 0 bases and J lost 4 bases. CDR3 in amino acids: CASSYSVAGGFYEQYF. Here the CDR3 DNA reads TGTGCCAGCAGTTACTCAGTCGCGGGAGGGTTTTACGAGCAGTACTTC.

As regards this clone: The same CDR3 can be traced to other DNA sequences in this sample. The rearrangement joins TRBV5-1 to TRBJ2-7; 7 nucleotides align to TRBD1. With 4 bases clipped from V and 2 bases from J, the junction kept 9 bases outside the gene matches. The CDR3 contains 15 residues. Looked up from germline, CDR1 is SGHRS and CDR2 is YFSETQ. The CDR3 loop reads CASSPRQGTAYEQYF. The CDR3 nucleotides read TGCGCCAGCAGCCCCCGACAGGGAACGGCCTACGAGCAGTACTTC.